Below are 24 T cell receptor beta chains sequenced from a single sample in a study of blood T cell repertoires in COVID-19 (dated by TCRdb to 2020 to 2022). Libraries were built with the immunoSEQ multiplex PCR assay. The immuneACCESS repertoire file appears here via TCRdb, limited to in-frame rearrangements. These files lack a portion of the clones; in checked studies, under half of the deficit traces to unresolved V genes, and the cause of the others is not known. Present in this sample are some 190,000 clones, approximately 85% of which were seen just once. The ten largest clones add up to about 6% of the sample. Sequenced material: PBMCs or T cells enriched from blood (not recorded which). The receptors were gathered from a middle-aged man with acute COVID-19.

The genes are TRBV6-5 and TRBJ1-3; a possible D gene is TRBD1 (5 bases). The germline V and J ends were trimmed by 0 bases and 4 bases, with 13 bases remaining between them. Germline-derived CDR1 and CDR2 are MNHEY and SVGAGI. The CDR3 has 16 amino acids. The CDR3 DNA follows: TGTGCCAGCAGTTACTCGGTTGCCGGGGGAGGAAACACCATATATTTT. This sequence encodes CASSYSVAGGGNTIYF.

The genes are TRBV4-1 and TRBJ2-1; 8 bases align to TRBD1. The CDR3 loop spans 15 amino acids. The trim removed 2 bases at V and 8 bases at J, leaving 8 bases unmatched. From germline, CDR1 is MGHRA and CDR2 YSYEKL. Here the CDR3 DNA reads TGCGCCAGCAGCCAATACGGACAGGGTCGCGATGAGCAGTTCTTC. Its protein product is CASSQYGQGRDEQFF.

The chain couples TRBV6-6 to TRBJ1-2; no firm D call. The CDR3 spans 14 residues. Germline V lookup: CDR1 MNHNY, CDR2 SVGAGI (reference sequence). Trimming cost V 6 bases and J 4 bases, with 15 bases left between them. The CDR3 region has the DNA TGTGCCAGCAGCACAAGCCCCGGGATCTATGGCTACACCTTC. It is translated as CASSTSPGIYGYTF.

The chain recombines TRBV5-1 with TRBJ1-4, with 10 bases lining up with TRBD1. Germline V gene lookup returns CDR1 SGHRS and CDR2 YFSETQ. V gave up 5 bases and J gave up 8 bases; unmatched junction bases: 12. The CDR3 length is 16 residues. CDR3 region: CASRGGFGTGEEKLFF. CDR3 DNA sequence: TGCGCCAGCAGAGGGGGATTCGGGACAGGGGAGGAAAAACTGTTTTTT.

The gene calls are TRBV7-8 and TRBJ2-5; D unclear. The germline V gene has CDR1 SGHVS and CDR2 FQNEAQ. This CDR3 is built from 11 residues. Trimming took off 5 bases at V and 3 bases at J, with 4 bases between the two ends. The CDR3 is CASSLKETQYF. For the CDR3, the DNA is TGTGCCAGCAGCCTAAAAGAGACCCAGTACTTC. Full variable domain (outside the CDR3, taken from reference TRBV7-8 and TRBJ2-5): GAGVSQSPRYKVAKRGQDVALRCDPISGHVSLFWYQQALGQGPEFLTYFQNEAQLDKSGLPSDRFFAERPEGSVSTLKIQRTQQEDSAVYLCASSLKETQYFGPGTRLLVL.

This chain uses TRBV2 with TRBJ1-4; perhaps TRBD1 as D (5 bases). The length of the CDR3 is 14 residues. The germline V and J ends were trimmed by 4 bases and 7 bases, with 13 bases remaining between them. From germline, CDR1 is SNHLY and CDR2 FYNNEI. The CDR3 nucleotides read TGTGCCAGCAGTGGGCAGGGATACGGTGAAAAACTGTTTTTT. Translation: CASSGQGYGEKLFF.

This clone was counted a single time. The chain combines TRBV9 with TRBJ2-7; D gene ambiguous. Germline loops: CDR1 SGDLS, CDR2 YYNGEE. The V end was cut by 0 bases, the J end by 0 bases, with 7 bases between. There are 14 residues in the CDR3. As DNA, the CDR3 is TGTGCCAGCAGCGTAGCACAGAGCTCCTACGAGCAGTACTTC. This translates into CASSVAQSSYEQYF.

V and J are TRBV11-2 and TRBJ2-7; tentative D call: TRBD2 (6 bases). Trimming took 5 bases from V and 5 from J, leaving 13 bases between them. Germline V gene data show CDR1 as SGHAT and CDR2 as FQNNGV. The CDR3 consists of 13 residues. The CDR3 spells CASSPPGGDEQYF. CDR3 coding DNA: TGTGCCAGCAGCCCACCCGGAGGGGACGAGCAGTACTTC. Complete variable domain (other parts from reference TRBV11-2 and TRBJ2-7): EAGVAQSPRYKIIEKRQSVAFWCNPISGHATLYWYQQILGQGPKLLIQFQNNGVVDDSQLPKDRFSAERLKGVDSTLKIQPAKLEDSAVYLCASSPPGGDEQYFGPGTRLTVT.

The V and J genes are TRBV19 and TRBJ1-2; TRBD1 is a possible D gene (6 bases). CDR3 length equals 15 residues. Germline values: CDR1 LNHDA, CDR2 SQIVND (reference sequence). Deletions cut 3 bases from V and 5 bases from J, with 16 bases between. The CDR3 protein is CASSIGWTVPYGYTF. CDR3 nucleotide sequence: TGTGCCAGTAGTATCGGGTGGACAGTCCCTTATGGCTACACCTTC.

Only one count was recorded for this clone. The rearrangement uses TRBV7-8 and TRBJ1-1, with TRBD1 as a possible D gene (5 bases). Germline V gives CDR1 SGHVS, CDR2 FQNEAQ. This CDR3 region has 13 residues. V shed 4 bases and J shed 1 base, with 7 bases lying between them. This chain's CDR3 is CASSSTGNTEAFF. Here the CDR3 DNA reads TGTGCCAGCAGCTCCACAGGGAACACTGAAGCTTTCTTT.

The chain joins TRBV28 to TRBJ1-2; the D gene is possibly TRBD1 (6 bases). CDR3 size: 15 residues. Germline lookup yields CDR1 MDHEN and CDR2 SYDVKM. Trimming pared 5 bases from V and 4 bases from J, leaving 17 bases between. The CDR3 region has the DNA TGTGCCAGCAGTCCCCCGACAGGAATGGGCTATGGCTACACCTTC. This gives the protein CASSPPTGMGYGYTF.

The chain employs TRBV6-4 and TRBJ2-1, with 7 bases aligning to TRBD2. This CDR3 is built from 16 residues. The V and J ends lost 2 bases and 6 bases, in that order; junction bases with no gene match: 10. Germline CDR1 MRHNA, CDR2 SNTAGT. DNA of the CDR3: TGTGCCAGCAGTGACGCAACTAGCGAAGTCGTCAATGAGCAGTTCTTC. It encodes CASSDATSEVVNEQFF.

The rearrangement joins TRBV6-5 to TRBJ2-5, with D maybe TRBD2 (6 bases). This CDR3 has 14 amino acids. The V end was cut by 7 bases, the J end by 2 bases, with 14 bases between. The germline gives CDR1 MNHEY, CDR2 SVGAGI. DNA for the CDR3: TGTGCCAGCATAAGGAGGGGCGGACAAGAGACCCAGTACTTC. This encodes CASIRRGGQETQYF.

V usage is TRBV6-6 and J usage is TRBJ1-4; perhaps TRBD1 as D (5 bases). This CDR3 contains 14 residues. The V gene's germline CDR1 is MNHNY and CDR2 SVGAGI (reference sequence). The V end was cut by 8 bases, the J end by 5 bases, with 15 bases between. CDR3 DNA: TGTGCCAGCCGCCGGGGACTTTCAAATGAAAAACTGTTTTTT. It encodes CASRRGLSNEKLFF.

CDR3 sequence: CASRGDGTSGPTDTQYF. CDR3 coding DNA: TGCGCCAGCAGGGGTGATGGGACTAGCGGGCCCACAGATACGCAGTATTTT. J is TRBJ2-3 and V is TRBV10-1; 12 bases align to TRBD2. This CDR3 region has 17 residues. Germline trimming cut 6 bases from V and 2 bases from J; bases unmatched to any gene: 9. Germline V gene sequence: CDR1 WNHNN, CDR2 SYGVQD (reference sequence).

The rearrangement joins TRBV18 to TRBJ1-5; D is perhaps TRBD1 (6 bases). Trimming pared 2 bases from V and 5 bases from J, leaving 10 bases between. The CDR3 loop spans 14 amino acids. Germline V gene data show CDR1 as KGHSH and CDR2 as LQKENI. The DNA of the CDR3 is TGTGCCAGCTCACCAACAGGGAGATATCAGCCCCAGCATTTT. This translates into CASSPTGRYQPQHF.

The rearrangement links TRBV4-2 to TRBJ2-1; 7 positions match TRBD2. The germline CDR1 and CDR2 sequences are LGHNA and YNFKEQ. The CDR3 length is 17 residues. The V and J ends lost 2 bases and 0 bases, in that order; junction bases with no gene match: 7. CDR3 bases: TGTGCCAGCAGCCAACCGAGCGGGACTGCCTCCTACAATGAGCAGTTCTTC. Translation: CASSQPSGTASYNEQFF.

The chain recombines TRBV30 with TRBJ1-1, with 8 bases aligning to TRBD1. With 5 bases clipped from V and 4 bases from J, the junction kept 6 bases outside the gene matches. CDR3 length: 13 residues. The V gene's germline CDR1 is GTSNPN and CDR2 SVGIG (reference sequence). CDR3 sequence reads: CAWQQGARTEAFF. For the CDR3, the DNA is TGTGCCTGGCAGCAGGGGGCGCGCACTGAAGCTTTCTTT.

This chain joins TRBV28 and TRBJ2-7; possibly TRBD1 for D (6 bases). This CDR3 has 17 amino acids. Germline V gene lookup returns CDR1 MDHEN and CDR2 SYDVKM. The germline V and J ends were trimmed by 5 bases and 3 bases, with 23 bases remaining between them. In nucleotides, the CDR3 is TGTGCCAGCAGTCCCGACCTCCTGGGGGCTGTCGGCTACGAGCAGTACTTC. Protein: CASSPDLLGAVGYEQYF. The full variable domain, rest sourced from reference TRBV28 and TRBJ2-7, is DVKVTQSSRYLVKRTGEKVFLECVQDMDHENMFWYRQDPGLGLRLIYFSYDVKMKEKGDIPEGYSVSREKKERFSLILESASTNQTSMYLCASSPDLLGAVGYEQYFGPGTRLTVT.

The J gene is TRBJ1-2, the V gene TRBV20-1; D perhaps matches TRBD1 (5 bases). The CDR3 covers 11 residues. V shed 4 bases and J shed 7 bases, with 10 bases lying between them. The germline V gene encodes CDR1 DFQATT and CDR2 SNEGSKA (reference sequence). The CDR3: CSAIREGGYTF. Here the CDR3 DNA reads TGCAGTGCTATCAGGGAGGGTGGCTACACCTTC.

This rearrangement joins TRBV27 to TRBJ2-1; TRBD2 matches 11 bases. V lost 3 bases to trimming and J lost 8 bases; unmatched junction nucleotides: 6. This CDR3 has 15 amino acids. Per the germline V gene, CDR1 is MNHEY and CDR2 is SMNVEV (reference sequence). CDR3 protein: CASSLGLAGGDEQFF. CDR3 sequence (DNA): TGTGCCAGCAGTTTGGGTCTAGCGGGAGGTGATGAGCAGTTCTTC.

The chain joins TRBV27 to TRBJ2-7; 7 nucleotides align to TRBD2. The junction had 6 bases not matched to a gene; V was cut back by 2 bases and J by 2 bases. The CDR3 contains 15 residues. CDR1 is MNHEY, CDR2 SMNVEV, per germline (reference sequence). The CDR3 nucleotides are TGTGCCAGCAGTTTAGCGGAGGGAGGGCCCTACGAGCAGTACTTC. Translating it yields CASSLAEGGPYEQYF.

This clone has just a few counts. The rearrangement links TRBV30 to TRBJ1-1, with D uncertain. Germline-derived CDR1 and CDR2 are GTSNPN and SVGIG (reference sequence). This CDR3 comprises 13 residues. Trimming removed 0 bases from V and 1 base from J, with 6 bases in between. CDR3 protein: CAWSVAGNTEAFF. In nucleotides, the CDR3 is TGTGCCTGGAGTGTAGCTGGGAACACTGAAGCTTTCTTT.

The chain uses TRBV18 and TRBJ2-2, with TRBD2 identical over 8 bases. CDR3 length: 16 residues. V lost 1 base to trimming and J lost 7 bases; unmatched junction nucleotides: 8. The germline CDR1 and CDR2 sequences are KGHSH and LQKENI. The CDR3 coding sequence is TGTGCCAGCTCACCACTTGCAGCGGGAGTCCTCGGGGAGCTGTTTTTT. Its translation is CASSPLAAGVLGELFF.